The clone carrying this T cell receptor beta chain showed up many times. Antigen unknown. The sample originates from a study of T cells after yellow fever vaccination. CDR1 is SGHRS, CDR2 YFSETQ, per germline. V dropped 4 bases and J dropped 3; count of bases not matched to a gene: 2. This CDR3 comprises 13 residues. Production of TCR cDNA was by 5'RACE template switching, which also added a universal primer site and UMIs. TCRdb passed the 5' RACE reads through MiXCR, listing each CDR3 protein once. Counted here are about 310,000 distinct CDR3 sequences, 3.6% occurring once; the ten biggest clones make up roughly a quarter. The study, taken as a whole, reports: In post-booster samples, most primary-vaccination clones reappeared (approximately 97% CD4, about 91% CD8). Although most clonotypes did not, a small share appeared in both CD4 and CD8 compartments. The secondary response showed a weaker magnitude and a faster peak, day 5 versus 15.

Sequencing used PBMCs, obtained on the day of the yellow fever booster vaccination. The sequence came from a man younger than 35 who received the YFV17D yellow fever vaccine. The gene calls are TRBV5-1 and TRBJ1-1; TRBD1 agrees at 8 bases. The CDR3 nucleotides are TGCGCCAGCAGCCGGACAGGGTACACTGAAGCTTTCTTT. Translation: CASSRTGYTEAFF.